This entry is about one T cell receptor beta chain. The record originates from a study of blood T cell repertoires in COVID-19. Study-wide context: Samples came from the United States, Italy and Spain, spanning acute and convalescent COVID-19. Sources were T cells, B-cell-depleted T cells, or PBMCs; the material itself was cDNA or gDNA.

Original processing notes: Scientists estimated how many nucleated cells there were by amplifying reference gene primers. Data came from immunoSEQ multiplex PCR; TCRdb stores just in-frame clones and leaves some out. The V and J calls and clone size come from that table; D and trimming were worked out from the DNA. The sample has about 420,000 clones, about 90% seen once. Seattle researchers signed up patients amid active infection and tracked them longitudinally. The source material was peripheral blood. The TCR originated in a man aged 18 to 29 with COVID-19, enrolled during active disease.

The CDR3 here is CASSHLAGGETQYF. CDR3 nucleotide sequence: TGTGCCAGCAGCCATCTAGCGGGAGGGGAGACCCAGTACTTC. The genes are TRBV7-9 and TRBJ2-5, with 12 bases matching TRBD2. V dropped 5 bases and J dropped 5; count of bases not matched to a gene: 3. Per the germline V gene, CDR1 is SEHNR and CDR2 is FQNEAQ (reference sequence). This CDR3 spans 14 amino acids.